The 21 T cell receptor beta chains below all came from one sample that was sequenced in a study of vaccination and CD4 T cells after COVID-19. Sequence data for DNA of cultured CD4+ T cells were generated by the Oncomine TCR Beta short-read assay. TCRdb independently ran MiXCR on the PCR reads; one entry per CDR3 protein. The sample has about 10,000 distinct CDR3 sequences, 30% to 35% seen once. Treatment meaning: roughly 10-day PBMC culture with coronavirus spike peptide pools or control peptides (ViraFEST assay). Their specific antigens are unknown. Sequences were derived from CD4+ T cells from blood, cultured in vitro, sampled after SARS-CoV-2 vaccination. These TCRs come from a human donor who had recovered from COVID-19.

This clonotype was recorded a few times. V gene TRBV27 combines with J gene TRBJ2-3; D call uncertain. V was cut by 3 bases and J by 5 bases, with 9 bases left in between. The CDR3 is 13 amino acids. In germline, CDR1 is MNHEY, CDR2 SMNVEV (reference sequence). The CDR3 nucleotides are TGTGCCAGCAGTTTCGGACCAGAAGATACGCAGTATTTT. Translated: CASSFGPEDTQYF.

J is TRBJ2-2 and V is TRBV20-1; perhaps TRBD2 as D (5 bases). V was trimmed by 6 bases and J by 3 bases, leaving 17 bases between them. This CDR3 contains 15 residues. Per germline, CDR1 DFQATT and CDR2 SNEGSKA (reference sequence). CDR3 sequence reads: CSALTGGRDTGELFF. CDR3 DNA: TGCAGTGCCCTGACGGGCGGGCGAGACACCGGGGAGCTGTTTTTT.

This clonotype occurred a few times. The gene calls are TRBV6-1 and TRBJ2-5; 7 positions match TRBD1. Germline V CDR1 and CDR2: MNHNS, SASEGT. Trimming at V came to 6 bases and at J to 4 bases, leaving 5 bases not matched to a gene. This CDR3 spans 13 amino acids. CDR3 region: CASRPTGAETQYF. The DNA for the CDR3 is TGTGCCAGCAGACCCACAGGGGCAGAGACCCAGTACTTC.

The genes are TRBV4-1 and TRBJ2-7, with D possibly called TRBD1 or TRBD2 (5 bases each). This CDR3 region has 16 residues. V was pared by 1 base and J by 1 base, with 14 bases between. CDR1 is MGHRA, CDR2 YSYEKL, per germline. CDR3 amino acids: CASSQGGAGISYEQYF. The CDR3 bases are TGCGCCAGCAGCCAAGGGGGAGCAGGGATATCCTACGAGCAGTACTTC.

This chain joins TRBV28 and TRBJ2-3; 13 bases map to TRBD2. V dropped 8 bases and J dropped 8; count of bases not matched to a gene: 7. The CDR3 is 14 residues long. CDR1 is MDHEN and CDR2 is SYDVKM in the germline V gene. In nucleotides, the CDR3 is TGTGCCAGCGACGTGCGGACTAGCGGGGGTACGCAGTATTTT. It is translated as CASDVRTSGGTQYF.

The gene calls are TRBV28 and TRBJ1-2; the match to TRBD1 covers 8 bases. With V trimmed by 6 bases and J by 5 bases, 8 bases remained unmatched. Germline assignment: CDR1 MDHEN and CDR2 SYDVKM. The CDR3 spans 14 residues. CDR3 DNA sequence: TGTGCCAGCAGCTGGGGGAACAGGGGGTATGGCTACACCTTC. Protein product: CASSWGNRGYGYTF.

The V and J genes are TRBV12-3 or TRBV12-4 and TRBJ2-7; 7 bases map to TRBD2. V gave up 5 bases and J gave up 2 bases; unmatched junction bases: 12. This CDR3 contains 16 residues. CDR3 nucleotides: TGTGCCAGCAGTCGTCGGGTCCAAAGCGGGACCTACGAGCAGTACTTC. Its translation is CASSRRVQSGTYEQYF.

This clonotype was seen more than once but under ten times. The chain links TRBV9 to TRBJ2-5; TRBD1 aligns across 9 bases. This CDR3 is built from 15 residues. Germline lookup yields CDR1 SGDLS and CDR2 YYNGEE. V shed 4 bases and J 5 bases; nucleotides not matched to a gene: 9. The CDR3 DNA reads TGTGCCAGCAGCAGAACAGGGGGCGGAGGGGAGACCCAGTACTTC. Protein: CASSRTGGGGETQYF.

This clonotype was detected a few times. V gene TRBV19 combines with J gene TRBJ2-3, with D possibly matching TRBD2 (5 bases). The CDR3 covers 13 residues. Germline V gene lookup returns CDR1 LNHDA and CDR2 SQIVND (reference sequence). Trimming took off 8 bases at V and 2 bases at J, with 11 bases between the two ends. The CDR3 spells CASRSGSTDTQYF. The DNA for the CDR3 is TGTGCCAGTCGCAGCGGATCCACAGATACGCAGTATTTT.

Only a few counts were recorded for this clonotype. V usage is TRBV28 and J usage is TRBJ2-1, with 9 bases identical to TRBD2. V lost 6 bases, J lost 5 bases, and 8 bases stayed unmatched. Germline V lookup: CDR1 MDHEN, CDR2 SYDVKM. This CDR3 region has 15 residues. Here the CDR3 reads CASSRAGGRNNEQFF. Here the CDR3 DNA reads TGTGCCAGCAGCAGAGCGGGAGGTCGCAACAATGAGCAGTTCTTC. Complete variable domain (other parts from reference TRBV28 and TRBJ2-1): DVKVTQSSRYLVKRTGEKVFLECVQDMDHENMFWYRQDPGLGLRLIYFSYDVKMKEKGDIPEGYSVSREKKERFSLILESASTNQTSMYLCASSRAGGRNNEQFFGPGTRLTVL.

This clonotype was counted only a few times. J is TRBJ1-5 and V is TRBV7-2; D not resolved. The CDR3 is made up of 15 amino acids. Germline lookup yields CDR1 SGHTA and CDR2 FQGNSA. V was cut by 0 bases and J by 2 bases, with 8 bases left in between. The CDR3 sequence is CASSLAVAGNQPQHF. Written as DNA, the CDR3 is TGTGCCAGCAGCTTAGCGGTGGCAGGCAATCAGCCCCAGCATTTT.

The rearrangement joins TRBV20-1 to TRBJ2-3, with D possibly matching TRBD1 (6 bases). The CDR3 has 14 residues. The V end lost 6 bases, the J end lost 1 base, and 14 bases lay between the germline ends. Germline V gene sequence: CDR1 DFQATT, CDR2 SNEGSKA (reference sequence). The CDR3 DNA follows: TGCAGTGCCTCAACAGGGTCGGGCACAGATACGCAGTATTTT. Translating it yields CSASTGSGTDTQYF.

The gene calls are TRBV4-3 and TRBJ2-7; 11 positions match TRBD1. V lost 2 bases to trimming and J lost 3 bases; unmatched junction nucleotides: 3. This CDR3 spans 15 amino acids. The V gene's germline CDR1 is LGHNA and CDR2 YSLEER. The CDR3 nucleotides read TGCGCCAGCAGCCAATCGGGGACAGGGGGCTACGAGCAGTACTTC. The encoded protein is CASSQSGTGGYEQYF.

CDR3 sequence: CASSPRRSSGNTIYF. CDR3 DNA sequence: TGTGCCAGCAGCCCCCGTCGAAGCTCTGGAAACACCATATATTTT. The chain combines TRBV7-2 with TRBJ1-3, with D hard to call. V was clipped by 5 bases and J by 0 bases, with 11 bases between them. This CDR3 is built from 15 residues. Germline CDR1 is SGHTA and CDR2 is FQGNSA. Full variable domain (rest looked up from reference TRBV7-2 and TRBJ1-3): GAGVSQSPSNKVTEKGKDVELRCDPISGHTALYWYRQSLGQGLEFLIYFQGNSAPDKSGLPSDRFSAERTGGSVSTLTIQRTQQEDSAVYLCASSPRRSSGNTIYFGEGSWLTVV.

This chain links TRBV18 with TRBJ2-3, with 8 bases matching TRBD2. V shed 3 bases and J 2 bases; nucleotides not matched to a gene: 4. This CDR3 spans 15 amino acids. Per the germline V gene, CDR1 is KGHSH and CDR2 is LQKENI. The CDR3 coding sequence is TGTGCCAGCTCACCGGGACTAGGCTCCACAGATACGCAGTATTTT. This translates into CASSPGLGSTDTQYF.

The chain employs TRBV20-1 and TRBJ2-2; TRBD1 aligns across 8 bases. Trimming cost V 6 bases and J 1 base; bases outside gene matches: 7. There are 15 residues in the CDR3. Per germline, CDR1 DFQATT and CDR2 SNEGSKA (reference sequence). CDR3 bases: TGCAGTGCCCCAACCAGGGGGCTGAACACCGGGGAGCTGTTTTTT. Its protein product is CSAPTRGLNTGELFF.

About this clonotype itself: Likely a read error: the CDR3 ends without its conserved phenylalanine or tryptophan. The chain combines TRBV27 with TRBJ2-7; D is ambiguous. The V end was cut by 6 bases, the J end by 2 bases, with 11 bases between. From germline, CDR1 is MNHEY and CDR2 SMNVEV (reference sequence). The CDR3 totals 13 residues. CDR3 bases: TGTGCCAGCAGCCCCTTAAGAGCCTACGAGCAGTACTCC. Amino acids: CASSPLRAYEQYS.

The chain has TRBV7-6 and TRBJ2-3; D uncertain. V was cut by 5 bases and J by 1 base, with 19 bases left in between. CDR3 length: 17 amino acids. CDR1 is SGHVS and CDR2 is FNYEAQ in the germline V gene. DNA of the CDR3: TGTGCCAGCAGCCCATTGGGCGTCTCCCAGGGCACAGATACGCAGTATTTT. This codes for CASSPLGVSQGTDTQYF.

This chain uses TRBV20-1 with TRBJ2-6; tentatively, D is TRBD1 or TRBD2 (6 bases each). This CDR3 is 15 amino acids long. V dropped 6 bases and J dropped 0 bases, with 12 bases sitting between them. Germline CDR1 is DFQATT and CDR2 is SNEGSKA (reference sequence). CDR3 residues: CSAPGGHSGANVLTF. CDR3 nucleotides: TGCAGTGCCCCCGGGGGCCACTCTGGGGCCAACGTCCTGACTTTC.

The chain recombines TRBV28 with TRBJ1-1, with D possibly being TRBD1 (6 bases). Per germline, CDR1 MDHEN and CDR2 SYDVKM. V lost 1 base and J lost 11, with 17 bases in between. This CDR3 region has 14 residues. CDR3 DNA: TGTGCCAGCAGTTTATCAGGGGTGGCCCCAGGGGCTTTCTTT. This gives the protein CASSLSGVAPGAFF.

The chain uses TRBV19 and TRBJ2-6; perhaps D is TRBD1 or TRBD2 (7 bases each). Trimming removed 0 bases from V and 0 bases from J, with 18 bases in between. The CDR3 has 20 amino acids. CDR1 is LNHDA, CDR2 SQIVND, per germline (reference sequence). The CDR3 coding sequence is TGTGCCAGTAGTATAGATCAGCGGGGCAGGGGGAACTCTGGGGCCAACGTCCTGACTTTC. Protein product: CASSIDQRGRGNSGANVLTF.